This is a list of T cell receptor beta chains from one sample in a study of T cell responses to AZD1222 COVID-19 vaccine. This table comes from immunoSEQ multiplex PCR, and its TCRdb copy is limited to in-frame clones, with some not included. Of around 170,000 clones listed, approximately 90% are singletons. Sequencing used peripheral blood, obtained on day 0 of AZD1222 vaccination. The origin of the receptors is an adult in good health. Each CDR3 is given with its conserved first and last residue. The D gene is left open where the match is weak. Some rows have no size entry. The others give once, few or many, or a class for an expanded clone.

.,TRBV11-2,TRBJ2-1,.,13,CASSSYAYNEQFF,TGTGCCAGCAGCTCTTATGCCTACAATGAGCAGTTCTTC
.,TRBV29-1,TRBJ1-1,once,14,CSVAVLSGDTEAFF,TGCAGCGTTGCGGTCTTATCAGGGGACACTGAAGCTTTCTTT
.,TRBV7-6,TRBJ2-2,.,18,CASSLVSPLDANTGELFF,TGTGCCAGCAGCTTAGTGAGTCCGCTAGACGCGAACACCGGGGAGCTGTTTTTT
.,TRBV7-2,TRBJ1-2,few,15,CASSLDGPSYYGYTF,TGTGCCAGCAGCTTAGACGGGCCTAGCTACTATGGCTACACCTTC
.,TRBV6-5,TRBJ2-5,.,12,CASRSYGETQYF,TGTGCCAGCAGGAGTTATGGGGAGACCCAGTACTTC
.,TRBV5-1,TRBJ2-1,.,14,CASSLVPSYNEQFF,TGCGCCAGCAGCTTGGTACCCTCCTACAATGAGCAGTTCTTC
TRBD2,TRBV5-8,TRBJ2-1,.,14,CASSRGGPGLRWFF,TGTGCCAGCAGCCGCGGGGGACCGGGATTGAGGTGGTTCTTC
TRBD2,TRBV7-6,TRBJ2-1,.,18,CASSLRPRASGAYNEQFF,TGTGCCAGCAGCCTACGCCCCAGGGCTAGCGGTGCCTACAATGAGCAGTTCTTC
.,TRBV5-1,TRBJ2-3,.,14,CASSLLGTSDTQYF,TGCGCCAGCAGCTTGTTAGGTACTTCAGATACGCAGTATTTT
.,TRBV27,TRBJ2-7,.,16,CASSRRSGEIAYEQYF,TGTGCCAGCAGCCGTAGGTCCGGGGAGATCGCCTACGAGCAGTACTTC
TRBD1,TRBV19,TRBJ1-5,.,15,CASTIGQGAGQPQHF,TGTGCCAGTACGATTGGTCAGGGGGCCGGTCAGCCCCAGCATTTT
.,TRBV4-1,TRBJ2-2,.,16,CASSQVNVANTGELFF,TGCGCCAGCAGCCAAGTAAATGTCGCGAACACCGGGGAGCTGTTTTTT
TRBD1,TRBV6-4,TRBJ2-3,.,15,CASSPQGGPGDTQYF,TGTGCCAGCAGCCCACAGGGGGGCCCCGGAGATACGCAGTATTTT
.,TRBV5-1,TRBJ2-1,.,14,CASSFQRVSNEQFF,TGCGCCAGCAGCTTTCAGCGGGTATCTAATGAGCAGTTCTTC